This T cell receptor beta chain was retrieved from a study of tumor-infiltrating lymphocytes in oesophageal squamous cell carcinoma. One entry per CDR3 protein results from TCRdb running MiXCR on the PCR reads. The profile covers 9,000 to 13,000 distinct CDR3 sequences, with about 53% appearing a single time and more than 30% taken by the ten largest. The CDR3 length is 14 residues. The J gene is TRBJ2-3, the V gene TRBV12-3 or TRBV12-4, with D hard to call. Judging by the DNA end, TRBJ1-1 fits better; the J call may be wrong. This sequence originates from a female donor with esophageal squamous cell carcinoma. The material sequenced was esophageal tumor tissue. The CDR3: CASSFSGWDTEAFF. As DNA, the CDR3 is TGTGCCAGCAGTTTTTCAGGATGGGACACTGAAGCTTTCTTT.